Described below is a single T cell receptor beta chain sequence and its context. Its specificity is unknown. The sample is drawn from a study of cytomegalovirus exposure and HLA in healthy donors. Study as a whole: Of the donors genotyped, about 390 in all, about 76% fell in the Caucasian-associated ancestry cluster. Study results and caveats: Under in vitro conditions, a few CMV-associated chains were confirmed as specific for CMV antigens.

Everyone who donated was a healthy bone marrow donor. Trimming removed 0 bases from V and 2 bases from J, with 17 bases in between. The CDR3 runs 19 residues. Germline V lookup: CDR1 LNHNV, CDR2 YYDKDF (reference sequence). The PCR made use of 60 Vbeta and 13 Jbeta primers. Assay: immunoSEQ multiplex PCR; the TCRdb copy retains only in-frame clones and omits some. In the table there are under 120,000 clones, around two thirds of which are singletons. The sequence derives from a man aged 25 to 40 in good health and CMV-seropositive. Sample: PBMCs. The rearrangement uses TRBV15 and TRBJ2-6; no firm D call. CDR3 DNA sequence: TGTGCCACCAGCAGAGACTACCTGACGGTGGGCGCTGGGGCCAACGTCCTGACTTTC. Its translation: CATSRDYLTVGAGANVLTF. Full variable domain (outside the CDR3, taken from reference TRBV15 and TRBJ2-6): DAMVIQNPRYQVTQFGKPVTLSCSQTLNHNVMYWYQQKSSQAPKLLFHYYDKDFNNEADTPDNFQSRRPNTSFCFLDIRSPGLGDTAMYLCATSRDYLTVGAGANVLTFGAGSRLTVL.